This section outlines one TCR beta chain sequence together with its context. Antigen unknown. The record originates from a study of cytomegalovirus exposure and HLA in healthy donors. Study in general: The use of the same platform for the 90 to 150 validation repertoires and the roughly 630 first-cohort repertoires was reported by a later analysis. General observations from the study: A later analysis found first-cohort TCR clusters tended to co-occur in the 90 to 150 validation repertoires.

Trimming took 0 bases from V and 0 from J, leaving 9 bases between them. This CDR3 spans 15 amino acids. CDR1 is SGHDT, CDR2 YYEEEE, per germline. TCRdb's table, derived via immunoSEQ multiplex PCR, lists solely in-frame clones and lacks some. The repertoire holds 65,000 or so clones, with 85% to 95% as singletons. The gene calls are TRBV5-6 and TRBJ1-1; weak D call: TRBD1 (5 bases). The sample comprised PBMCs. This clonotype was obtained from a man aged 18 to 29 in good health and CMV-seropositive. CDR3 loop: CASSLVGLMNTEAFF. CDR3 coding DNA: TGTGCCAGCAGCTTGGTGGGGCTGATGAACACTGAAGCTTTCTTT.